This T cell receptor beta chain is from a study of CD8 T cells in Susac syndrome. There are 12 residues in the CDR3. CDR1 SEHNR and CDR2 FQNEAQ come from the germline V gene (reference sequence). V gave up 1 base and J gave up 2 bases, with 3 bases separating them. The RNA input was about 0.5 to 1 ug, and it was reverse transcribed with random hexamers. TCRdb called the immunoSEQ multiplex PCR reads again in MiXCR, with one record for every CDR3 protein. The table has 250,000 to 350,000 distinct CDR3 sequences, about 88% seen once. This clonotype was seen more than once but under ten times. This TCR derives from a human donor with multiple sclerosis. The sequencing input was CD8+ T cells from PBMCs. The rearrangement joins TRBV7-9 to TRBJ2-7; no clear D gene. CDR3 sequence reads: CASSLEPYEQYF. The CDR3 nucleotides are TGTGCCAGCAGCTTAGAACCCTACGAGCAGTACTTC. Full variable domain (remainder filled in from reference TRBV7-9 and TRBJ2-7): DTGVSQNPRHKITKRGQNVTFRCDPISEHNRLYWYRQTLGQGPEFLTYFQNEAQLEKSRLLSDRFSAERPKGSFSTLEIQRTEQGDSAMYLCASSLEPYEQYFGPGTRLTVT.